The clone carrying this T cell receptor beta chain was counted a few times. As yet, its antigen is unknown. CD4+ cells of the naive, central memory, regulatory and stem cell-like memory types were sorted via CD45RO/CCR7/CD25/CD127/CD95/CD27. Expressed TCRB transcripts got sequenced, as all isolated RNA was reverse transcribed. Clones were sequenced by immunoSEQ multiplex PCR, and TCRdb holds only the in-frame ones, with some missing. The table lists approximately 280,000 clones, over 14% of them singletons, with 0.015% in the top ten. The data originate from a study of beta chain features in type 1 diabetes. General study points: A definitive answer on HLA type influencing TCRB rearrangement was not reached here. The study found fewer insertions and more deletions at VDJ junctions in type 1 diabetes patients. Moderately but significantly shorter TCRB CDR3s were found in Type 1 diabetes patients in all four CD4+ subsets.

Trimming cost V 2 bases and J 7 bases, with 12 bases left between them. Germline values: CDR1 LGHNA, CDR2 YSLEER. This CDR3 has 15 residues. The sequencing sample was made of naive CD4+ T cells from blood. This sequence was found in a man younger than 30 with type 1 diabetes. This rearrangement joins TRBV4-3 to TRBJ1-6; possible D gene TRBD1, 6 bases. CDR3 protein: CASSQIQGVNSPLHF. CDR3 sequence (DNA): TGCGCCAGCAGCCAAATACAGGGTGTGAATTCACCCCTCCACTTT.